Listed below are T cell receptor beta chains from one sample, sequenced in a study of OX40 agonist ivuxolimab in advanced cancers. The protocol was immunoSEQ multiplex PCR, while the TCRdb copy is restricted to in-frame clones and leaves out a portion. This sample has about 76,000 clones, with 75% to 90% found just once. The sequences come from CD4+ or CD8+ T cells sorted from blood, collected in a trial of the OX40 agonist ivuxolimab. The source of these receptors is an adult with an advanced solid tumor such as melanoma, head and neck, liver or kidney cancer. Both conserved end residues are part of each CDR3. A D gene is named only where the DNA matches it firmly. For some rows the clone size is stated as once, few or many, or as a class when expanded; others skip it.

TRBV5-1	TRBJ2-2	-	-	CASSLAPRGDEELFF	TGCGCCAGCAGCTTGGCCCCCCGGGGCGACGAGGAGCTGTTTTTT
TRBV29-1	TRBJ1-2	-	-	CSVDGVGKYGYTF	TGCAGCGTTGATGGGGTAGGGAAGTATGGCTACACCTTC
TRBV29-1	TRBJ2-3	-	TRBD2	CSETTSSADTQYF	TGCAGCGAGACGACTAGCTCCGCAGATACGCAGTATTTT
TRBV5-1	TRBJ2-1	-	-	CASSLAGFGGLSYNEQFF	TGCGCCAGCAGCTTGGCAGGGTTCGGCGGGTTATCCTACAATGAGCAGTTCTTC
TRBV5-1	TRBJ1-2	-	TRBD1	CASREGQGDGYTF	TGCGCCAGCCGTGAGGGACAGGGCGATGGCTACACCTTC
TRBV7-2	TRBJ2-7	-	-	CASSFSNPGQYF	TGTGCCAGCAGCTTCTCCAATCCGGGACAGTACTTC
TRBV4-1	TRBJ1-2	-	-	CASSQENYGYTF	TGCGCCAGCAGCCAAGAAAACTATGGCTACACCTTC
TRBV7-3	TRBJ2-3	few	-	CASSEGRGLRTDTQYF	TGTGCCAGCAGTGAGGGGCGGGGGCTACGCACAGATACGCAGTATTTT
TRBV7-3	TRBJ2-3	-	-	CASSLTRTSTDTQYF	TGTGCCAGCAGCTTAACGAGGACCAGCACAGATACGCAGTATTTT
TRBV5-1	TRBJ1-1	-	-	CASSKGVGAGVDEAFF	TGCGCCAGCAGCAAGGGGGTCGGGGCAGGGGTGGATGAAGCTTTCTTT
TRBV5-1	TRBJ2-5	-	-	CASSFQVEETQYF	TGCGCCAGCAGCTTTCAGGTGGAAGAGACCCAGTACTTC
TRBV19	TRBJ2-5	-	TRBD1	CASSTRTGGLWETQYF	TGTGCCAGTAGTACGCGGACAGGGGGGCTTTGGGAGACCCAGTACTTC
TRBV18	TRBJ1-2	-	TRBD1	CASSKGADYGYTF	TGTGCCAGCTCGAAGGGGGCTGACTATGGCTACACCTTC
TRBV4-3	TRBJ1-1	once	-	CASSQDKRYTEAFF	TGCGCCAGCAGCCAAGATAAGCGTTACACTGAAGCTTTCTTT
TRBV28	TRBJ2-5	-	-	CASSFFTQGRREAQYF	TGTGCCAGCAGTTTTTTCACCCAGGGCCGAAGAGAGGCCCAGTACTTC
TRBV27	TRBJ1-4	-	-	CASRFRGRGGTNEKLFF	TGTGCCAGCAGGTTTAGGGGCAGGGGCGGGACTAATGAAAAACTGTTTTTT
TRBV6-5	TRBJ2-1	once	TRBD1	CASSYRGPLYNEQFF	TGTGCCAGCAGTTACAGGGGGCCCCTTTACAATGAGCAGTTCTTC
TRBV2	TRBJ2-7	-	TRBD1	CASQGQGGPYEQYF	TGTGCCAGCCAGGGACAGGGAGGACCCTACGAGCAGTACTTC
TRBV21-1	TRBJ2-2	-	-	CASSTKRGGCKGMCTGELFF	TGTGCCAGCAGCACAAAAAGGGGAGGGTGTAAAGGTATGTGCACCGGGGAGCTGTTTTTT
TRBV5-5	TRBJ2-5	-	TRBD1	CASMHRGGETQYF	TGTGCCAGCATGCACAGGGGTGGGGAGACCCAGTACTTC
TRBV27	TRBJ2-3	-	-	CASRFAGATRDTQYF	TGTGCCAGCAGGTTCGCGGGGGCTACAAGAGATACGCAGTATTTT
TRBV4-3	TRBJ2-7	-	TRBD2	CASSRSRTSGFYEQYF	TGCGCCAGCAGCCGATCTAGGACTAGCGGATTCTACGAGCAGTACTTC
TRBV9	TRBJ2-3	-	-	CASSAQNLLMDTQYF	TGTGCCAGCAGCGCCCAGAATCTACTCATGGATACGCAGTATTTT
TRBV5-8	TRBJ2-1	-	-	CASSLSEYNEQFF	TGTGCCAGCAGCTTGTCCGAGTACAATGAGCAGTTCTTC
TRBV10-3	TRBJ2-5	-	-	CAISRDVGGETQYF	TGTGCCATCAGCCGGGACGTCGGTGGGGAGACCCAGTACTTC
TRBV28	TRBJ2-1	-	-	CASTFTDSYNEQFF	TGTGCCAGCACATTTACAGACTCCTACAATGAGCAGTTCTTC
TRBV11-2	TRBJ2-3	-	-	CASSQINTQYF	TGTGCCAGCAGCCAAATAAATACGCAGTATTTT
TRBV7-9	TRBJ2-2	-	-	CASSVNTGELFF	TGTGCCAGCAGCGTTAACACCGGGGAGCTGTTTTTT
TRBV6-1	TRBJ2-7	-	-	CASSEAAGDIYEQYF	TGTGCCAGCAGTGAAGCGGCAGGGGATATTTACGAGCAGTACTTC
TRBV14	TRBJ2-2	-	-	CASSPQGSNTNTGELFF	TGTGCCAGCAGCCCCCAAGGTTCAAATACCAACACCGGGGAGCTGTTTTTT
TRBV19	TRBJ2-7	-	TRBD2	CASSLTTSGRVGGSYEQYF	TGTGCCAGTAGCCTCACGACTAGCGGGAGGGTTGGTGGCTCCTACGAGCAGTACTTC
TRBV4-3	TRBJ1-2	many	-	CASSRGLLYGYTF	TGCGCCAGCAGCCGAGGACTCCTCTATGGCTACACCTTC
TRBV7-3	TRBJ2-2	-	TRBD2	CASSGLAGAGELFF	TGTGCCAGCAGTGGACTAGCGGGAGCCGGGGAGCTGTTTTTT
TRBV6-4	TRBJ2-1	once	-	CASSDSGGYNEQFF	TGTGCCAGCAGTGACTCCGGAGGGTACAATGAGCAGTTCTTC
TRBV15	TRBJ1-2	-	-	CATSRTANYGYTF	TGTGCCACCAGCAGGACAGCTAACTATGGCTACACCTTC
TRBV15	TRBJ2-7	-	TRBD2	CATSILAETYEQYF	TGTGCCACCAGCATCCTAGCGGAGACCTACGAGCAGTACTTC
TRBV7-3	TRBJ2-3	-	-	CASSLAGRTDTQYF	TGTGCCAGCAGCTTAGCCGGACGCACAGATACGCAGTATTTT
TRBV5-5	TRBJ2-7	-	-	CASRSTGSSYEQYF	TGTGCCAGTAGAAGTACAGGGAGCTCCTACGAGCAGTACTTC
TRBV21-1	TRBJ1-1	once	-	CASTYRGTGGMMNTEAFF	TGTGCCAGCACCTACCGCGGGACAGGGGGCATGATGAACACTGAAGCTTTCTTT
TRBV30	TRBJ2-2	-	-	CAWSVSRTGELFF	TGTGCCTGGAGTGTCTCGCGAACCGGGGAGCTGTTTTTT
TRBV27	TRBJ1-2	-	-	CASSLSIGTGISYGYTF	TGTGCCAGCAGTTTAAGCATCGGCACAGGGATCTCCTATGGCTACACCTTC
TRBV6-6	TRBJ2-3	-	TRBD2	CATRTSGYTDTQYF	TGTGCCACCCGGACTAGCGGGTACACAGATACGCAGTATTTT
TRBV6-4	TRBJ2-7	-	TRBD1	CASRLDAGQGTYEQYF	TGTGCCAGCAGACTTGACGCGGGACAGGGGACGTACGAGCAGTACTTC
TRBV30	TRBJ2-7	-	-	CAGGRTAGNEQYF	TGTGCCGGAGGACGAACCGCGGGAAACGAGCAGTACTTC
TRBV5-1	TRBJ2-7	-	TRBD1	CASSTGQASYEQYF	TGCGCCAGCAGCACCGGACAGGCGAGCTACGAGCAGTACTTC
TRBV19	TRBJ1-2	-	-	CASRETGSYGYTF	TGTGCCAGTAGAGAGACAGGAAGCTATGGCTACACCTTC
TRBV6-5	TRBJ1-3	-	-	CATSLGQGIGNTIYF	TGTGCCACTTCGCTTGGGCAGGGGATTGGAAACACCATATATTTT
TRBV7-2	TRBJ2-3	-	-	CASSLDSATTQYF	TGTGCCAGCAGCTTAGACTCGGCCACGACGCAGTATTTT
TRBV28	TRBJ1-5	-	TRBD1	CASSLFEGASQPQHF	TGTGCCAGCAGTTTATTCGAGGGGGCCAGTCAGCCCCAGCATTTT
TRBV27	TRBJ1-3	-	-	CATKIGGAGNTIYF	TGTGCCACCAAGATCGGCGGGGCTGGAAACACCATATATTTT
TRBV10-3	TRBJ1-1	-	-	CAISELQGVGNTEAFF	TGTGCCATCAGTGAGTTACAGGGAGTAGGGAACACTGAAGCTTTCTTT
TRBV9	TRBJ1-6	-	TRBD1	CASSVGGQVGHSPLHF	TGTGCCAGCAGCGTAGGGGGACAGGTCGGACATTCACCCCTCCACTTT
TRBV5-1	TRBJ2-3	-	-	CASSLVTGVSTDTQYF	TGCGCCAGCAGCTTGGTGACAGGCGTTAGCACAGATACGCAGTATTTT
TRBV18	TRBJ1-1	-	-	CASSQDIYRGEAFF	TGTGCCAGCTCACAGGACATTTACCGGGGCGAAGCTTTCTTT